The 23 T cell receptor beta chains listed next were all sequenced from one sample in a study of STAT3 mutations in large granular lymphocyte leukemia (dated by TCRdb to between 2018 and 2020). The full study reports these points: At least one immunodominant TCRbeta clonotype was present in every T-LGLL patient, and multiple immunodominant subclonotypes appeared in about half of the T-LGLL patients.

Library prep was done by the immunoSEQ multiplex PCR assay. This immuneACCESS table, as held by TCRdb, lists in-frame sequences with V and J called but not all clones. Of the missing ones, under half trace to an unresolved V gene in checked studies; the others have no known cause. The sample table lists roughly 30,000 clones, roughly 80% of them with a count of one. The top ten clones comprise 30% of the sample. These receptors have no identified antigens. Sequencing was carried out using peripheral blood mononuclear cells. The receptors shown here come from a woman aged 45-65 years with T-cell large granular lymphocyte leukemia. Some clones in this sample may be carry-over from other donors' samples. The age is the age at diagnosis.

This clone has just one count. The chain uses TRBV18 and TRBJ2-3; no definite D call. Trimming cost V 1 base and J 4 bases, with 6 bases left between them. The CDR3 consists of 13 residues. Per the germline V gene, CDR1 is KGHSH and CDR2 is LQKENI. Written as DNA, the CDR3 is TGTGCCAGCTCACCACAACACGCAGATACGCAGTATTTT. Amino acids: CASSPQHADTQYF.

This chain links TRBV29-1 with TRBJ1-5; D is possibly TRBD1 (5 bases). The ends were cut back, 4 bases at V and 0 bases at J, with 10 bases in the middle. The CDR3 extends over 14 amino acids. Germline assignment: CDR1 SQVTM and CDR2 ANQGSEA. CDR3 nucleotide sequence: TGCAGCGTTGGCGGGGGGGGTAGCAATCAGCCCCAGCATTTT. Encoded protein: CSVGGGGSNQPQHF.

The gene calls are TRBV18 and TRBJ1-2; D might be TRBD1 (6 bases). V lost 6 bases and J lost 7, with 18 bases in between. CDR1 is KGHSH and CDR2 is LQKENI in the germline V gene. The CDR3 runs 14 residues. Here the CDR3 reads CASSQRARQAGYTF. CDR3 DNA sequence: TGTGCCAGCTCGCAAAGGGCGAGACAGGCTGGCTACACCTTC.

The chain couples TRBV19 to TRBJ1-1; D remains unclear. Germline V gene lookup returns CDR1 LNHDA and CDR2 SQIVND (reference sequence). CDR3 length equals 14 residues. V lost 10 bases and J lost 5, with 20 bases in between. The DNA for the CDR3 is TGTGCCACCAAGTTAGAGGGAATGCGGACTGAAGCTTTCTTT. Translation gives CATKLEGMRTEAFF.

This clone was seen only a few times. This rearrangement joins TRBV21-1 to TRBJ1-1. TRBV21-1 is recorded as a pseudogene. The CDR3 sequence is 14 residues long. In DNA form, the CDR3 reads TGTGCCAGCACCTTGGGAAGGCAGAACACTGAAGCTTTCTTT. Translated: CASTLGRQNTEAFF.

The chain links TRBV18 to TRBJ2-2, with D possibly called TRBD1 or TRBD2 (6 bases each). There are 13 residues in the CDR3. The V gene's germline CDR1 is KGHSH and CDR2 LQKENI. Trimming stripped 3 bases from V and 6 bases from J, with 8 bases between. The CDR3 sequence is CASSPGGSGELFF. CDR3 DNA sequence: TGTGCCAGCTCACCGGGGGGCTCCGGGGAGCTGTTTTTT.

The genes are TRBV20-1 and TRBJ2-1; D possibly corresponds to TRBD2 (5 bases). Per the germline V gene, CDR1 is DFQATT and CDR2 is SNEGSKA (reference sequence). The CDR3 is 11 amino acids. The CDR3 region has the DNA TGCGGAATGAGGGATTACGATGAGCAGTTCTTC. Protein: CGMRDYDEQFF.

In its sample, this clone was seen a few times. V and J are TRBV28 and TRBJ1-5; D not certain. The CDR3 loop spans 12 amino acids. Trimming cost V 2 bases and J 10 bases, with 9 bases left between them. Germline assignment: CDR1 MDHEN and CDR2 SYDVKM. The CDR3 coding sequence is TGTGCCAGCAGTTTAGTCGCAAAACCCCAGCATTTT. It is translated as CASSLVAKPQHF.

This chain links TRBV30 with TRBJ1-1, with a possible D match to TRBD1 (6 bases). Germline V gene data show CDR1 as GTSNPN and CDR2 as SVGIG (reference sequence). V lost 2 bases and J lost 0, with 13 bases in between. The CDR3 has 15 amino acids. CDR3 sequence reads: CAWSHRVTMNTEAFF. For the CDR3, the DNA is TGTGCCTGGAGTCACAGGGTAACCATGAACACTGAAGCTTTCTTT.

The chain uses TRBV5-1 and TRBJ1-2, with D maybe TRBD1 (5 bases). V dropped 0 bases and J dropped 4 bases, with 13 bases sitting between them. Germline CDR1 reads SGHRS; CDR2 reads YFSETQ. This CDR3 contains 15 residues. The CDR3 protein is CASSLGQSGGYGYTF. In DNA, the CDR3 is TGCGCCAGCAGCTTGGGGCAAAGTGGGGGCTATGGCTACACCTTC.

This chain connects TRBV7-9 to TRBJ2-1; D perhaps matches TRBD2 (5 bases). CDR1 and CDR2 from the germline V gene are SEHNR and FQNEAQ (reference sequence). The CDR3 runs 18 residues. Trimming pared 3 bases from V and 4 bases from J, leaving 22 bases between. The CDR3 sequence is CASSFPRLGATRYNEQFF. CDR3 nucleotide sequence: TGTGCCAGCAGCTTCCCCCGTTTGGGAGCTACGAGGTACAATGAGCAGTTCTTC.

The chain joins TRBV5-1 to TRBJ2-1, with D unclear. V lost 0 bases and J 0 bases, leaving 7 bases between the germline ends. CDR3 length equals 15 residues. The germline CDR1 and CDR2 sequences are SGHRS and YFSETQ. The CDR3 loop is CASSLVLGSYNEQFF. CDR3 coding DNA: TGCGCCAGCAGCTTGGTTCTAGGCTCCTACAATGAGCAGTTCTTC.

The gene calls are TRBV4-1 and TRBJ2-7; D might be TRBD1 or TRBD2, each matching 5 bases. The germline V gene has CDR1 MGHRA and CDR2 YSYEKL. V shed 0 bases and J shed 4 bases, with 16 bases lying between them. This CDR3 comprises 16 residues. The CDR3 DNA reads TGCGCCAGCAGCCAAGATAGTTCCGGGGCGCGATACGAGCAGTACTTC. Protein product: CASSQDSSGARYEQYF.

The CDR3, as DNA: TGTGCCAGCAGTGGGCGAACGAACACTGAAGCTTTCTTT. Its protein product is CASSGRTNTEAFF. This chain joins TRBV27 and TRBJ1-1; D remains ambiguous. The V and J ends lost 5 bases and 1 base respectively, with 8 bases between them. This CDR3 spans 13 amino acids. The germline V gene has CDR1 MNHEY and CDR2 SMNVEV (reference sequence).

V is TRBV2 and J is TRBJ1-1; 10 nucleotides line up with TRBD1. There are 15 residues in the CDR3. Trimming took 5 bases from V and 5 from J; bases not matched to a gene: 8. Germline V gene lookup returns CDR1 SNHLY and CDR2 FYNNEI. CDR3 loop: CASSQQGQGGTEAFF. The CDR3, as DNA: TGTGCCAGCAGTCAACAAGGACAGGGGGGGACTGAAGCTTTCTTT.

The chain employs TRBV28 and TRBJ1-2; D is perhaps TRBD1 (5 bases). The CDR3 sequence is 14 residues long. Trimming removed 2 bases from V and 3 bases from J, with 10 bases in between. Germline CDR1 and CDR2: MDHEN and SYDVKM. CDR3 sequence (DNA): TGTGCCAGCAGTTTAGGGGGAGCTGACTATGGCTACACCTTC. Its translation is CASSLGGADYGYTF.

The V gene is TRBV5-1, the J gene TRBJ1-1; maybe TRBD1 (5 bases). Germline-derived CDR1 and CDR2 are SGHRS and YFSETQ. This CDR3 has 19 residues. The V and J ends lost 4 bases and 8 bases respectively, with 33 bases between them. The CDR3 here is CASSVPPRTSRWVPAEAFF. The CDR3 DNA reads as TGCGCCAGCAGCGTCCCCCCGAGGACAAGTCGGTGGGTACCAGCAGAAGCTTTCTTT. The full variable domain, its missing parts supplied by reference TRBV5-1 and TRBJ1-1, is KAGVTQTPRYLIKTRGQQVTLSCSPISGHRSVSWYQQTPGQGLQFLFEYFSETQRNKGNFPGRFSGRQFSNSRSEMNVSTLELGDSALYLCASSVPPRTSRWVPAEAFFGQGTRLTVV.

The chain employs TRBV15 and TRBJ2-1; D is perhaps TRBD2 (5 bases). This CDR3 comprises 15 residues. Germline CDR1 is LNHNV and CDR2 is YYDKDF (reference sequence). V was trimmed by 0 bases and J by 7 bases, leaving 13 bases between them. CDR3 in amino acids: CATSRELVLMNEQFF. The CDR3 coding sequence is TGTGCCACCAGCAGAGAACTAGTCCTTATGAATGAGCAGTTCTTC. Full variable domain (missing parts from reference TRBV15 and TRBJ2-1): DAMVIQNPRYQVTQFGKPVTLSCSQTLNHNVMYWYQQKSSQAPKLLFHYYDKDFNNEADTPDNFQSRRPNTSFCFLDIRSPGLGDTAMYLCATSRELVLMNEQFFGPGTRLTVL.

The chain carries TRBV6-6 and TRBJ1-2, with D possibly matching TRBD1 (5 bases). The CDR3 contains 16 residues. V lost 2 bases and J 4 bases, leaving 17 bases between the germline ends. Germline V gene sequence: CDR1 MNHNY, CDR2 SVGAGI (reference sequence). In nucleotides, the CDR3 is TGTGCCAGCAGTTACCCCGCTAAAGGGGAAGGCTATGGCTACACCTTC. It is translated as CASSYPAKGEGYGYTF.

J is TRBJ1-4 and V is TRBV7-9; D gene ambiguous. The V gene lost 11 bases and the J gene lost 7 bases, with 11 bases spanning the gap. CDR1 and CDR2 (germline): SEHNR, FQNEAQ (reference sequence). The CDR3 is made up of 11 amino acids. The DNA of the CDR3 is TGTGCCTTTAGGTCGGGTGAAAAACTGTTTTTT. Its protein is CAFRSGEKLFF.

V usage is TRBV19 and J usage is TRBJ1-4; D call uncertain. The CDR3 has 13 residues. Looked up from germline, CDR1 is LNHDA and CDR2 is SQIVND (reference sequence). Trimming took off 9 bases at V and 2 bases at J, with 10 bases between the two ends. CDR3 loop: CASEGLTNEKLFF. In DNA, the CDR3 is TGTGCCAGCGAAGGGTTGACTAATGAAAAACTGTTTTTT.

V and J are TRBV28 and TRBJ2-3; the match to TRBD1 covers 11 bases. The CDR3 is 15 amino acids. The V gene's germline CDR1 is MDHEN and CDR2 SYDVKM. V shed 4 bases and J 4 bases; nucleotides not matched to a gene: 4. CDR3 loop: CASSYRDRGADTQYF. The CDR3 nucleotides read TGTGCCAGCAGTTACCGGGACAGGGGGGCAGATACGCAGTATTTT.

The chain uses TRBV13 and TRBJ1-3; D unclear. Trimming removed 6 bases from V and 0 bases from J, with 15 bases in between. The CDR3 has 16 amino acids. Germline lookup yields CDR1 PRHDT and CDR2 FYEKMQ (reference sequence). The CDR3 nucleotides are TGTGCCAGCAGACGCCGGGCCGGGGACTCTGGAAACACCATATATTTT. This sequence encodes CASRRRAGDSGNTIYF.